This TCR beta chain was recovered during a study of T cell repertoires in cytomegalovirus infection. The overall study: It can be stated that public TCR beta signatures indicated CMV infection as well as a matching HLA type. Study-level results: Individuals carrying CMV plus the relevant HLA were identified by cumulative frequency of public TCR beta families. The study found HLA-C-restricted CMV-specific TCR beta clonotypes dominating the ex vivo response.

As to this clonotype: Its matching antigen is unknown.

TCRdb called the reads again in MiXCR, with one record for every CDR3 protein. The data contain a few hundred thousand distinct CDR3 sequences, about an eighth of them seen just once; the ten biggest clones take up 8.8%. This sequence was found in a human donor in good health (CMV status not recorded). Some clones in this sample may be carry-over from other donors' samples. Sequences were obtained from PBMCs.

For the CDR3, the DNA is TGCAGTGCTAGAGATAACAGAAGGGACACCGGGGAGCTGTTTTTT. It yields the protein CSARDNRRDTGELFF. The gene calls are TRBV20-1 and TRBJ2-2, with unresolved D. The CDR3 contains 15 residues. Germline V gives CDR1 DFQATT, CDR2 SNEGSKA (reference sequence). V gave up 0 bases and J gave up 3 bases, with 11 bases separating them.